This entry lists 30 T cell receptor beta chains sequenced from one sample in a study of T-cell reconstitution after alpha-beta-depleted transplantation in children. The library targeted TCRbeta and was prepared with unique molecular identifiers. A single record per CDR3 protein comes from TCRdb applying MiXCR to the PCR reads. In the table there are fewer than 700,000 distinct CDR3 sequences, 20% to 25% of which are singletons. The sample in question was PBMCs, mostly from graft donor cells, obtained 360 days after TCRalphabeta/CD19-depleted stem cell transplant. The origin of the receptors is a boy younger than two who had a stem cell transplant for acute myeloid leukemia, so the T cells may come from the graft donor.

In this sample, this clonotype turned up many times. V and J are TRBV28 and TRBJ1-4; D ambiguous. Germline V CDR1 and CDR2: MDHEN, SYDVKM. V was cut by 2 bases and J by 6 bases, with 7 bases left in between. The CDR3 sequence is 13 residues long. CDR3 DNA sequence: TGTGCCAGCAGTTTAACAGTTGATGAAAAACTGTTTTTT. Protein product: CASSLTVDEKLFF. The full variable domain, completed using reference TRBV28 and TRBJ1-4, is DVKVTQSSRYLVKRTGEKVFLECVQDMDHENMFWYRQDPGLGLRLIYFSYDVKMKEKGDIPEGYSVSREKKERFSLILESASTNQTSMYLCASSLTVDEKLFFGSGTQLSVL.

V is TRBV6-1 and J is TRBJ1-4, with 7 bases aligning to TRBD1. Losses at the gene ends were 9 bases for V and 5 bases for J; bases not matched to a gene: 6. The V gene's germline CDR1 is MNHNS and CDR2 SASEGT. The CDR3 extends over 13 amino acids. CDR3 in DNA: TGTGCCAGTTCTCAGACAGGGAATGAAAAACTGTTTTTT. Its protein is CASSQTGNEKLFF.

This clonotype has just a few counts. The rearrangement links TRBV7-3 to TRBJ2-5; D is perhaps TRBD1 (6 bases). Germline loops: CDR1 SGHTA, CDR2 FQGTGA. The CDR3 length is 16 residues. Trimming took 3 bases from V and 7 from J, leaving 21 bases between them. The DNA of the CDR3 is TGTGCCAGCAGCTTCCTTAATAGGGACAAAAAGTGGACCCAGTACTTC. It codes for CASSFLNRDKKWTQYF.

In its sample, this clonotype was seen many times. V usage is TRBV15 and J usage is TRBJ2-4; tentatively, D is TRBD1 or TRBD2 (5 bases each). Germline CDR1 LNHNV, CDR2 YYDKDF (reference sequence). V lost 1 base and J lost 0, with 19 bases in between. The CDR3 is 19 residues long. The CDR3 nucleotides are TGTGCCACCAGCAGAGTGGGGACGTCGCTTCTCTTAGCCAAAAACATTCAGTACTTC. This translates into CATSRVGTSLLLAKNIQYF.

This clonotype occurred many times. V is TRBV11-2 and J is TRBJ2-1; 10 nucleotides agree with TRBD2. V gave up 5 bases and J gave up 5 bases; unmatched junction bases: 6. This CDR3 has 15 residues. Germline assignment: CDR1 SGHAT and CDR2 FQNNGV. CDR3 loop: CASSLGTSGDNEQFF. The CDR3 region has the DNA TGTGCCAGCAGCCTAGGAACTAGCGGGGACAATGAGCAGTTCTTC.

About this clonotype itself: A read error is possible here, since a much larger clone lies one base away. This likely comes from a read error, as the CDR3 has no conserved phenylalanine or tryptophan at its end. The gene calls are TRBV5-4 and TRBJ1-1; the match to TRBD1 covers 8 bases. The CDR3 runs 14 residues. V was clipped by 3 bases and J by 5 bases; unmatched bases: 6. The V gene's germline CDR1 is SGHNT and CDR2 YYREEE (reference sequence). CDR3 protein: CASSSTGVGTEAFS. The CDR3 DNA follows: TGTGCCAGCAGCTCGACAGGGGTGGGGACTGAAGCTTTCTCT.

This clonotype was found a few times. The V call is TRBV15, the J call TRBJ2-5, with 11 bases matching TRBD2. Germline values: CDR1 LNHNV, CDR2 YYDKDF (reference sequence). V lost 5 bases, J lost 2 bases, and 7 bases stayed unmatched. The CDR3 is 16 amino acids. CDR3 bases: TGTGCCACCAGCCGGAGACTAGCGGGGCCTCAAGAGACCCAGTACTTC. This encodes CATSRRLAGPQETQYF.

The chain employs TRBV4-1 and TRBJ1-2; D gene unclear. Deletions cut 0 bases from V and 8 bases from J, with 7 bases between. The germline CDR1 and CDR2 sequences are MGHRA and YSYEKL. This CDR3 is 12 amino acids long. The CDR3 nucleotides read TGCGCCAGCAGCCAAGATTGGAGCGGCTACACCTTC. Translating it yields CASSQDWSGYTF.

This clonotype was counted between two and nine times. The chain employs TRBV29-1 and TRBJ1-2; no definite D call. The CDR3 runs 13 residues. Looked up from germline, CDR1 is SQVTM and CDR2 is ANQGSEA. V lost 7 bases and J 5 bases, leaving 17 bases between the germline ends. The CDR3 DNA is TGCAGCGCCCTCTCGGACGGCCTGTATGGCTACACCTTC. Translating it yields CSALSDGLYGYTF. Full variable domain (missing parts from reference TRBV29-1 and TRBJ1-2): SAVISQKPSRDICQRGTSLTIQCQVDSQVTMMFWYRQQPGQSLTLIATANQGSEATYESGFVIDKFPISRPNLTFSTLTVSNMSPEDSSIYLCSALSDGLYGYTFGSGTRLTVV.

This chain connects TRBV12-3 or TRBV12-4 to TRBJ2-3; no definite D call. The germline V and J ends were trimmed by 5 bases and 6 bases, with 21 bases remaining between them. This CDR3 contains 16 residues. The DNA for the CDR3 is TGTGCCAGCAGTCCCCGGACCGCCCTTGTAGGGGATACGCAGTATTTT. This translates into CASSPRTALVGDTQYF.

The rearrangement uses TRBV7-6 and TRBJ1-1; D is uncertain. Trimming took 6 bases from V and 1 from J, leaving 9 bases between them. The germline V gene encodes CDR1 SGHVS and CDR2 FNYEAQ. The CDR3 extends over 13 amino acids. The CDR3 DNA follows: TGTGCCAGCAGGAAGACGGAGAACACTGAAGCTTTCTTT. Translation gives CASRKTENTEAFF.

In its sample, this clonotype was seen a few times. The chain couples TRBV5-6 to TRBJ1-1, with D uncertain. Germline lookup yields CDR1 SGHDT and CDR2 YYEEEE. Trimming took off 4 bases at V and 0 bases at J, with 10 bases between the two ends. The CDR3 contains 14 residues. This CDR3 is CASSPEPLNTEAFF. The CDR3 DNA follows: TGTGCCAGCAGCCCGGAACCCTTGAACACTGAAGCTTTCTTT.

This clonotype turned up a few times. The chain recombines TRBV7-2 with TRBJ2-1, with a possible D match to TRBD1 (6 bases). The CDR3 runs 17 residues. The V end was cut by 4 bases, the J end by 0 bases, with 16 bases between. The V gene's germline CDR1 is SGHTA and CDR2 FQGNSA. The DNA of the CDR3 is TGTGCCAGCAGCTACGGACAGTTGTGGCTCTCCTACAATGAGCAGTTCTTC. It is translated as CASSYGQLWLSYNEQFF. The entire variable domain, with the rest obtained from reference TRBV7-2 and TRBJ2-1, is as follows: GAGVSQSPSNKVTEKGKDVELRCDPISGHTALYWYRQSLGQGLEFLIYFQGNSAPDKSGLPSDRFSAERTGGSVSTLTIQRTQQEDSAVYLCASSYGQLWLSYNEQFFGPGTRLTVL.

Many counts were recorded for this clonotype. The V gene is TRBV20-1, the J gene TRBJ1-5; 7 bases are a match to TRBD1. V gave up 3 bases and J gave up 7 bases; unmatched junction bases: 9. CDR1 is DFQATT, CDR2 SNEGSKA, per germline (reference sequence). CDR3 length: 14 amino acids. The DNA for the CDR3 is TGCAGTGCTAGCGCGACAGGGCCACAACAGCCCCAGCATTTT. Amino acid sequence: CSASATGPQQPQHF.

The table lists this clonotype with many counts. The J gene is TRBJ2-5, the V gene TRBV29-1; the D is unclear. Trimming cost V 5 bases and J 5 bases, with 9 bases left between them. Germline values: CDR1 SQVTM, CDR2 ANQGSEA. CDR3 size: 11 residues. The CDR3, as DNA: TGCAGCGTTTCAGGTTTGGAGACCCAGTACTTC. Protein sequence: CSVSGLETQYF.

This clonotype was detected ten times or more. CDR3 coding DNA: TGTGCCACAGGCAGTGACTCCTACGAGCAGTACTTC. The encoded protein is CATGSDSYEQYF. The rearrangement uses TRBV19 and TRBJ2-7; unclear D gene. Trimming stripped 10 bases from V and 0 bases from J, with 10 bases between. Germline-derived CDR1 and CDR2 are LNHDA and SQIVND (reference sequence). The length of the CDR3 is 12 residues. The full variable domain, in which reference TRBV19 and TRBJ2-7 provide the parts outside the CDR3, is DGGITQSPKYLFRKEGQNVTLSCEQNLNHDAMYWYRQDPGQGLRLIYYSQIVNDFQKGDIAEGYSVSREKKESFPLTVTSAQKNPTAFYLCATGSDSYEQYFGPGTRLTVT.

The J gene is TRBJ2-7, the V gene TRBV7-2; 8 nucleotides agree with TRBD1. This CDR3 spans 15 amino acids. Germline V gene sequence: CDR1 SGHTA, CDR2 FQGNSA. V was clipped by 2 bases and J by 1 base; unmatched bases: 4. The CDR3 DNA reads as TGTGCCAGCAGCTTACGGCAGGGGGCATCCTACGAGCAGTACGTC. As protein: CASSLRQGASYEQYV.

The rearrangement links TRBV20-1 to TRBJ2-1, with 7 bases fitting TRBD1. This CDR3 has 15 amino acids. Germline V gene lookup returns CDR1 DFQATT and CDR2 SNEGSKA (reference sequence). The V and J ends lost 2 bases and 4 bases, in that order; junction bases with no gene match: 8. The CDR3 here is CSARSRQGRYNEQFF. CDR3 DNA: TGCAGTGCTAGATCCAGACAGGGTCGGTACAATGAGCAGTTCTTC.

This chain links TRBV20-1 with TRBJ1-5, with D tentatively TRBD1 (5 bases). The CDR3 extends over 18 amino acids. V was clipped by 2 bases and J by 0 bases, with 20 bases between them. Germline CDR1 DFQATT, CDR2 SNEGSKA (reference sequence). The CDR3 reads CSARPLGLFRYSNQPQHF. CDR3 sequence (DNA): TGCAGTGCTAGACCCCTGGGACTGTTCCGTTATAGCAATCAGCCCCAGCATTTT.

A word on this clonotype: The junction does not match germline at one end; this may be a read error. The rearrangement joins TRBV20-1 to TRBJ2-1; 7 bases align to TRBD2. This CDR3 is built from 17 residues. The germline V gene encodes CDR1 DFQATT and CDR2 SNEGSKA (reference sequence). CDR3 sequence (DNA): TGCTGTGCTAGAGGGAGGGGCACCCAACCGGTGTACAATGAGCAGTTCTTC. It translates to CCARGRGTQPVYNEQFF.

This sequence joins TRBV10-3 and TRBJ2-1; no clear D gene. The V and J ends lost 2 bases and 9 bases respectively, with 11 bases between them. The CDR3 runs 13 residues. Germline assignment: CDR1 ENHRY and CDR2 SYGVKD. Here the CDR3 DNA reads TGTGCCATCAGTGAGGGTGAGTGGGGTGAGCAGTTCTTC. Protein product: CAISEGEWGEQFF.

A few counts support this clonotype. CDR3: CSAIFGGGETQYF. Written as DNA, the CDR3 is TGCAGTGCCATCTTTGGGGGTGGAGAGACCCAGTACTTC. The J gene is TRBJ2-5, the V gene TRBV20-1; perhaps D is TRBD1 or TRBD2 (5 bases each). Per germline, CDR1 DFQATT and CDR2 SNEGSKA (reference sequence). The CDR3 has 13 residues. Between the trimmed V and J ends, which lost 6 bases and 4 bases, there was a span of 15 bases.

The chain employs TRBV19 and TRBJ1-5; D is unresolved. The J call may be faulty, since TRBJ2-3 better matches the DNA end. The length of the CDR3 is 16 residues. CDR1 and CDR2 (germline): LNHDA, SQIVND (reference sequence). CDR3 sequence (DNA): TGTGCCAGTAGTATACCTCTAGGAACCAGCAATCAGCCCCAGTATTTT. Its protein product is CASSIPLGTSNQPQYF.

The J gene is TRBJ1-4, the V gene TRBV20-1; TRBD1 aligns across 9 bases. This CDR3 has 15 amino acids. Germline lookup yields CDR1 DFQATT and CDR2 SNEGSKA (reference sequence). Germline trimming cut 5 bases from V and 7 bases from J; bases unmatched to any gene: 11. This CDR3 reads CSAFRPGQGSEKLFF. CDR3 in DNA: TGCAGTGCTTTCCGACCGGGACAGGGTTCTGAAAAACTGTTTTTT.

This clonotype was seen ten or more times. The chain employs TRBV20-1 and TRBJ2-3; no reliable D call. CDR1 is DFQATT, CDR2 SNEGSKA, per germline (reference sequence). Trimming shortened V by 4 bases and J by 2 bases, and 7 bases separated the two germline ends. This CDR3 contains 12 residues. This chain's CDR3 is CSATNPTDTQYF. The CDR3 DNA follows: TGCAGTGCTACCAACCCCACAGATACGCAGTATTTT.

CDR3 nucleotide sequence: TGTGCCAGCAGGGTCAGGGATGGCTACACCTTC. Encoded protein: CASRVRDGYTF. The chain recombines TRBV12-3 or TRBV12-4 with TRBJ1-2; a possible D gene is TRBD1 (5 bases). Trimming took 6 bases from V and 6 from J, leaving 8 bases between them. CDR3 size: 11 residues.

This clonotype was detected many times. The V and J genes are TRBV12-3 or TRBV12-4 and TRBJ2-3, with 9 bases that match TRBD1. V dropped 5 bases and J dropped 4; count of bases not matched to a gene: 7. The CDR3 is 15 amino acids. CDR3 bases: TGTGCCAGCAGTCGCCGGGACAGGGAATCAGATACGCAGTATTTT. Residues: CASSRRDRESDTQYF.

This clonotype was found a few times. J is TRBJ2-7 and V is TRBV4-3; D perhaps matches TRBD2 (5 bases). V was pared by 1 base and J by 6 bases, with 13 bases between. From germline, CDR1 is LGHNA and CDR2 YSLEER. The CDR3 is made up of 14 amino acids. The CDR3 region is CASSQGTGMGEQYF. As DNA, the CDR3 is TGCGCCAGCAGCCAAGGGACGGGGATGGGCGAGCAGTACTTC.

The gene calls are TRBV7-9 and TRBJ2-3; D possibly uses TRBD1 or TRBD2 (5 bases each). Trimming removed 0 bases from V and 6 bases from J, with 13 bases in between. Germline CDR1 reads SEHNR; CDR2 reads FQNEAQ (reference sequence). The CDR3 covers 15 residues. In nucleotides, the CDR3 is TGTGCCAGCAGCTTAGCGCACGGGGCCTGGGATACGCAGTATTTT. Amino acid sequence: CASSLAHGAWDTQYF.

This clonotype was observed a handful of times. Written as DNA, the CDR3 is TGCAGTGCTAGAGATCCAGCGGGGGGTTACAATGAGCAGTTCTTC. Protein product: CSARDPAGGYNEQFF. V gene TRBV20-1 combines with J gene TRBJ2-1; 9 bases map to TRBD2. This CDR3 is 15 amino acids long. The junction had 4 bases not matched to a gene; V was cut back by 0 bases and J by 4 bases. Germline-derived CDR1 and CDR2 are DFQATT and SNEGSKA (reference sequence).